Following are 22 T cell receptor beta chains from one sample sequenced in a study of cytomegalovirus exposure and HLA in healthy donors. Primers included in the PCR were 60 Vbeta and 13 Jbeta primers. TCRdb's copy holds only in-frame clones and misses some; the assay was immunoSEQ multiplex PCR. Here the sample table reports under 200,000 clones. The source material was PBMCs. The receptors were sampled from a man aged 25 to 45 in good health and CMV-seronegative.

This chain uses TRBV5-1 with TRBJ1-3; 8 bases align to TRBD1. The CDR3 runs to 15 residues. The ends lost 0 bases at V and 4 bases at J; junction bases unmatched: 3. Germline V lookup: CDR1 SGHRS, CDR2 YFSETQ. This CDR3 reads CASSLAGGYGNTIYF. Written as DNA, the CDR3 is TGCGCCAGCAGCTTGGCAGGGGGCTACGGAAACACCATATATTTT.

The chain's CDR3 is CASSFHGTVGNQPQHF. As DNA, the CDR3 is TGTGCCAGCAGCTTTCACGGGACAGTCGGCAATCAGCCCCAGCATTTT. The chain recombines TRBV5-8 with TRBJ1-5; 7 nucleotides line up with TRBD1. V dropped 2 bases and J dropped 2; count of bases not matched to a gene: 7. Germline V gene data show CDR1 as SGHTS and CDR2 as YDEGEE. The CDR3 contains 16 residues.

DNA of the CDR3: TGTGCCACCAGCAGAGATCAGGGATGGGAAAAACTGTTTTTT. It translates to CATSRDQGWEKLFF. V and J are TRBV15 and TRBJ1-4; TRBD1 might be the D (5 bases). V gave up 0 bases and J gave up 8 bases, with 10 bases separating them. CDR3 length equals 14 residues. In germline, CDR1 is LNHNV, CDR2 YYDKDF (reference sequence).

CDR3 protein: CAWSAGQGDQPQHF. In DNA, the CDR3 is TGTGCCTGGAGTGCTGGACAGGGCGATCAGCCCCAGCATTTT. J is TRBJ1-5 and V is TRBV30, with 8 bases that match TRBD1. V was pared by 1 base and J by 5 bases, with 4 bases of the junction left unmatched. Germline lookup yields CDR1 GTSNPN and CDR2 SVGIG (reference sequence). The CDR3 has 14 residues.

The chain has TRBV9 and TRBJ1-2, with a possible D match to TRBD1 (6 bases). Trimming removed 5 bases at V and 7 bases at J, with 21 bases between. The CDR3 length is 15 residues. Germline assignment: CDR1 SGDLS and CDR2 YYNGEE. The CDR3 DNA sequence: TGTGCCAGCAGGAAGAGTGGGCAGGGGATGGTTGGCTACACCTTC. Translation gives CASRKSGQGMVGYTF. The complete variable domain, with remaining parts taken from reference TRBV9 and TRBJ1-2, reads DSGVTQTPKHLITATGQRVTLRCSPRSGDLSVYWYQQSLDQGLQFLIQYYNGEERAKGNILERFSAQQFPDLHSELNLSSLELGDSALYFCASRKSGQGMVGYTFGSGTRLTVV.

This chain uses TRBV27 with TRBJ2-2; 10 nucleotides align to TRBD1. Germline trimming cut 1 base from V and 6 bases from J; bases unmatched to any gene: 11. Looked up from germline, CDR1 is MNHEY and CDR2 is SMNVEV (reference sequence). This CDR3 comprises 18 residues. The CDR3 loop reads CASSLWAGQGNSAGELFF. DNA of the CDR3: TGTGCCAGCAGTTTATGGGCGGGACAGGGGAATTCAGCCGGGGAGCTGTTTTTT.

This chain connects TRBV5-8 to TRBJ1-3; D is uncertain. Germline CDR1 is SGHTS and CDR2 is YDEGEE. The CDR3 runs 14 residues. V was pared by 1 base and J by 5 bases, with 10 bases between. The CDR3 reads CASSLTSMRNTIYF. CDR3 DNA sequence: TGTGCCAGCAGCTTGACTTCAATGAGAAACACCATATATTTT. The variable domain in full, with the rest retrieved from reference TRBV5-8 and TRBJ1-3, is EAGVTQSPTHLIKTRGQQATLRCSPISGHTSVYWYQQALGLGLQFLLWYDEGEERNRGNFPPRFSGRQFPNYSSELNVNALELEDSALYLCASSLTSMRNTIYFGEGSWLTVV.

The rearrangement uses TRBV4-2 and TRBJ1-3; tentatively, D is TRBD1 (5 bases). V was pared by 2 bases and J by 4 bases, with 9 bases between. In germline, CDR1 is LGHNA, CDR2 YNFKEQ. This CDR3 is 14 amino acids long. The CDR3 loop reads CASSQLDTGNTIYF. The CDR3 DNA sequence: TGTGCCAGCAGCCAACTGGACACAGGAAACACCATATATTTT.

The V gene is TRBV13, the J gene TRBJ2-3, with unresolved D. Germline assignment: CDR1 PRHDT and CDR2 FYEKMQ (reference sequence). Trimming took off 2 bases at V and 0 bases at J, with 12 bases between the two ends. The CDR3 length is 16 residues. Here the CDR3 DNA reads TGTGCCAGCAGCTTACGGCAGGTCCATAGCACAGATACGCAGTATTTT. Translated, it gives CASSLRQVHSTDTQYF.

The rearrangement uses TRBV27 and TRBJ1-5; possible D gene TRBD1, 5 bases. The CDR3 runs 17 residues. Trimming stripped 4 bases from V and 0 bases from J, with 16 bases between. Germline V gene lookup returns CDR1 MNHEY and CDR2 SMNVEV (reference sequence). The CDR3 DNA reads TGTGCCAGCAGTTCCTTGGCAGGGAAGAGTAGCAATCAGCCCCAGCATTTT. Residues: CASSSLAGKSSNQPQHF.

The chain has TRBV6-5 and TRBJ2-1; weak D call: TRBD1 (6 bases). Germline V CDR1 and CDR2: MNHEY, SVGAGI. The CDR3 has 16 amino acids. Deletions cut 2 bases from V and 0 bases from J, with 11 bases between. CDR3 loop: CASSYLGGPSYNEQFF. The DNA for the CDR3 is TGTGCCAGCAGTTACCTTGGGGGCCCCTCCTACAATGAGCAGTTCTTC.

This rearrangement joins TRBV5-1 to TRBJ1-1; D is undetermined. Germline values: CDR1 SGHRS, CDR2 YFSETQ. Trimming left V 4 bases short and J 9 bases short, with 10 bases between. The CDR3 extends over 11 amino acids. The CDR3 protein is CASSTEAQAFF. As DNA, the CDR3 is TGCGCCAGCAGCACGGAGGCTCAAGCTTTCTTT.

CDR3 coding DNA: TGTGCCAGCAGCCCACGCCAGGGTTTCAACACTGAAGCTTTCTTT. Residues: CASSPRQGFNTEAFF. V usage is TRBV7-8 and J usage is TRBJ1-1; the D gene is possibly TRBD1 (5 bases). The CDR3 consists of 15 residues. V shed 5 bases and J shed 2 bases, with 15 bases lying between them. Germline CDR1 is SGHVS and CDR2 is FQNEAQ.

The rearrangement uses TRBV7-9 and TRBJ1-2; 9 nucleotides align to TRBD1. Unmatched junction bases numbered 9, after V lost 5 bases and J lost 8 bases. The length of the CDR3 is 14 residues. Germline V lookup: CDR1 SEHNR, CDR2 FQNEAQ (reference sequence). The CDR3 loop reads CASSPWTGEGGYTF. Written as DNA, the CDR3 is TGTGCCAGCAGCCCCTGGACAGGGGAGGGAGGCTACACCTTC.

J is TRBJ2-7 and V is TRBV6-4; 10 bases map to TRBD2. CDR3 length: 13 amino acids. The germline CDR1 and CDR2 sequences are MRHNA and SNTAGT. The trim removed 3 bases at V and 5 bases at J, leaving 1 base unmatched. The CDR3 region has the DNA TGTGCCAGCAGTGAGCTAGCGGGAGACGAGCAGTACTTC. Encoded protein: CASSELAGDEQYF.

J is TRBJ1-3 and V is TRBV6-5; 10 nucleotides align to TRBD1. V was clipped by 5 bases and J by 7 bases; unmatched bases: 5. This CDR3 has 14 residues. Germline CDR1 MNHEY, CDR2 SVGAGI. CDR3 region: CASSRRDRGNTIYF. The CDR3 DNA is TGTGCCAGCAGTCGCCGGGACAGGGGTAACACCATATATTTT.

This chain links TRBV7-2 with TRBJ1-4, with TRBD1 identical over 10 bases. The CDR3 contains 14 residues. The ends lost 4 bases at V and 8 bases at J; junction bases unmatched: 4. Looked up from germline, CDR1 is SGHTA and CDR2 is FQGNSA. The DNA of the CDR3 is TGTGCCAGCAGCTCGGGACAGGGGAGGGAAAAACTGTTTTTT. It specifies CASSSGQGREKLFF.

On this clone itself: The junction departs from the called germline gene at one end, perhaps through a read error. The chain employs TRBV10-3 and TRBJ2-7, with D tentatively TRBD1 (6 bases). CDR1 and CDR2 (germline): ENHRY, SYGVKD. The CDR3 has 11 amino acids. CDR3 residues: CAISESGASKF. In DNA form, the CDR3 reads TGTGCCATCAGTGAGTCGGGGGCTAGTAAATTC.

V usage is TRBV5-1 and J usage is TRBJ2-2; 7 positions match TRBD2. CDR3 size: 16 residues. V lost 4 bases, J lost 3 bases, and 9 bases stayed unmatched. Per germline, CDR1 SGHRS and CDR2 YFSETQ. CDR3 region: CASSMTLAVDTGELFF. CDR3 bases: TGCGCCAGCAGCATGACTCTAGCGGTAGACACCGGGGAGCTGTTTTTT.

The V and J genes are TRBV5-1 and TRBJ2-5; 13 bases align to TRBD2. The length of the CDR3 is 16 residues. Trimming cost V 4 bases and J 3 bases; bases outside gene matches: 6. CDR1 SGHRS and CDR2 YFSETQ come from the germline V gene. The CDR3 DNA reads TGCGCCAGCAGCCTCTTCGGGACTAGCGGGGAAGAGACCCAGTACTTC. This sequence encodes CASSLFGTSGEETQYF.

V and J are TRBV4-3 and TRBJ1-5; D is ambiguous. Germline V lookup: CDR1 LGHNA, CDR2 YSLEER. V lost 0 bases and J lost 2, with 5 bases in between. This CDR3 has 14 amino acids. The CDR3 spells CASSQDSGNQPQHF. The CDR3 region has the DNA TGCGCCAGCAGCCAAGACAGCGGCAATCAGCCCCAGCATTTT.

The J gene is TRBJ2-1, the V gene TRBV10-1; 8 nucleotides align to TRBD1. The length of the CDR3 is 14 residues. CDR1 WNHNN and CDR2 SYGVQD come from the germline V gene (reference sequence). V lost 5 bases, J lost 5 bases, and 5 bases stayed unmatched. Here the CDR3 reads CASSYTQGDNEQFF. Written as DNA, the CDR3 is TGCGCCAGCAGTTATACACAGGGGGACAATGAGCAGTTCTTC.